The 12 T cell receptor beta chains reported below all come from one sample, sequenced in a study of control samples from healthy donors and cancer patients. TCRdb's table, derived via immunoSEQ multiplex PCR, lists solely in-frame clones and lacks some. The table includes roughly 170,000 clones, almost 90% detected once. Sequencing used blood. The receptors were sampled from a woman aged 30 to 39 in good health.

The chain is built from TRBV6-5 and TRBJ1-6; no clear D. Looked up from germline, CDR1 is MNHEY and CDR2 is SVGAGI. Trimming took off 6 bases at V and 5 bases at J, with 8 bases between the two ends. CDR3 size: 13 residues. The CDR3 coding sequence is TGTGCCAGCAGGGATCGACATAATTCACCCCTCCACTTT. Residues: CASRDRHNSPLHF.

This clone was seen just once. This chain connects TRBV5-1 to TRBJ2-2; D is tentatively TRBD1 or TRBD2 (5 bases each). The V end was cut by 0 bases, the J end by 3 bases, with 12 bases between. This CDR3 is built from 16 residues. Germline lookup yields CDR1 SGHRS and CDR2 YFSETQ. The CDR3 DNA sequence: TGCGCCAGCAGCTTGGCCCCCCAGGGAGACACCGGGGAGCTGTTTTTT. This encodes CASSLAPQGDTGELFF.

This clone was picked up a small number of times. The rearrangement uses TRBV6-4 and TRBJ2-1; 7 bases align to TRBD2. Germline CDR1 reads MRHNA; CDR2 reads SNTAGT. Germline trimming cut 4 bases from V and 0 bases from J; bases unmatched to any gene: 0. There are 14 residues in the CDR3. The chain's CDR3 is CASSAGGSYNEQFF. CDR3 bases: TGTGCCAGCAGTGCGGGGGGCTCCTACAATGAGCAGTTCTTC.

The CDR3 nucleotides are TGTGCCAGCAGTGACTCGAAAGGTAGGGCTAATGAAAAACTGTTTTTT. This sequence encodes CASSDSKGRANEKLFF. This chain connects TRBV6-4 to TRBJ1-4; D uncertain. CDR1 and CDR2 from the germline V gene are MRHNA and SNTAGT. The CDR3 length is 16 residues. Trimming took 0 bases from V and 3 from J, leaving 11 bases between them.

This clone was counted a few times. The rearrangement uses TRBV3-1 (or the pseudogene TRBV3-2) and TRBJ2-7; no firm D call. Trimming left V 4 bases short and J 5 bases short, with 9 bases between. CDR3 length equals 12 residues. The V gene's germline CDR1 is LGHDT and CDR2 YNNKEL (reference sequence). The CDR3: CASSLYPHEQYF. The DNA for the CDR3 is TGTGCCAGCAGCCTTTATCCCCACGAGCAGTACTTC.

This chain connects TRBV12-3 or TRBV12-4 to TRBJ1-1, with D possibly matching TRBD1 (6 bases). CDR3 length: 13 amino acids. Between the trimmed V and J ends, which lost 5 bases and 2 bases, there was a span of 9 bases. The CDR3 DNA reads as TGTGCCAGCAGTCGACAGGAAAACACTGAAGCTTTCTTT. It translates to CASSRQENTEAFF.

In DNA form, the CDR3 reads TGCGCCAGCAGCGGAAACAGGGGGGAAGCTTTCTTT. It is translated as CASSGNRGEAFF. This chain connects TRBV5-1 to TRBJ1-1; TRBD1 aligns across 8 bases. Trimming removed 4 bases from V and 8 bases from J; junction bases left unmatched: 4. The CDR3 sequence is 12 residues long. Germline-derived CDR1 and CDR2 are SGHRS and YFSETQ.

The chain joins TRBV13 to TRBJ1-1; 8 bases fit TRBD1. The CDR3 extends over 15 amino acids. Germline V gives CDR1 PRHDT, CDR2 FYEKMQ (reference sequence). V lost 2 bases, J lost 7 bases, and 9 bases stayed unmatched. CDR3 in amino acids: CASSLRPGQAGEAFF. The CDR3 DNA reads as TGTGCCAGCAGCTTACGACCGGGACAGGCAGGTGAAGCTTTCTTT.

V usage is TRBV12-3 or TRBV12-4 and J usage is TRBJ1-1, with 8 bases that match TRBD1. CDR3 length equals 12 residues. The junction had 6 bases not matched to a gene; V was cut back by 3 bases and J by 12 bases. CDR3: CASSFPGQGTFF. CDR3 nucleotides: TGTGCCAGCAGTTTTCCAGGACAGGGAACTTTCTTT.

V gene TRBV12-3 or TRBV12-4 combines with J gene TRBJ1-2, with a tentative D call TRBD1 (6 bases). Trimming shortened V by 6 bases and J by 4 bases, and 12 bases separated the two germline ends. The CDR3 is 13 residues long. The CDR3, as DNA: TGTGCCAGCAGCATGCAGGGGAGCTATGGCTACACCTTC. This gives the protein CASSMQGSYGYTF.

The chain links TRBV6-1 to TRBJ2-7; TRBD2 agrees at 12 bases. The CDR3 has 18 residues. Trimming took 4 bases from V and 2 from J; bases not matched to a gene: 12. Germline-derived CDR1 and CDR2 are MNHNS and SASEGT. The CDR3 bases are TGTGCCAGCAGTGGCGGACTAGCGGGGAGGTCCTTGGCCTACGAGCAGTACGTC. It encodes CASSGGLAGRSLAYEQYV.

V is TRBV28 and J is TRBJ2-1; no clear D gene. V was shortened by 3 bases and J by 2 bases, with 8 bases between the two germline ends. CDR1 and CDR2 (germline): MDHEN, SYDVKM. This CDR3 has 14 residues. For the CDR3, the DNA is TGTGCCAGCAGTTTGGAAACCCCCTACAATGAGCAGTTCTTC. Amino acids: CASSLETPYNEQFF.